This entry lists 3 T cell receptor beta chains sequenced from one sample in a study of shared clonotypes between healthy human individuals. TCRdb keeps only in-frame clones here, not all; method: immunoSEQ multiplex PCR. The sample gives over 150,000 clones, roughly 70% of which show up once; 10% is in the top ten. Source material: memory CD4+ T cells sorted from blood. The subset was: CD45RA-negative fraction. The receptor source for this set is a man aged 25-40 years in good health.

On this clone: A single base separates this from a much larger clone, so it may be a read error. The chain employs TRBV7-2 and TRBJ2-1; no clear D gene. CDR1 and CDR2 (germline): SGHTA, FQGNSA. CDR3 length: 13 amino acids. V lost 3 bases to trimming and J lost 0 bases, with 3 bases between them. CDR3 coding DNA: TGTGCCAGCAGCTTGGACTCCTACAATGAGCAGTTCTTC. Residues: CASSLDSYNEQFF.

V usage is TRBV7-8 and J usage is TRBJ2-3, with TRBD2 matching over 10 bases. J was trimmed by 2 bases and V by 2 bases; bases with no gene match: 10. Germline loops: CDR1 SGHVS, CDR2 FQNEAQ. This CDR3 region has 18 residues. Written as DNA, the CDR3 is TGTGCCAGCAGCTTACCGACCATAGCGGGAGGTACCACAGATACGCAGTATTTT. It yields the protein CASSLPTIAGGTTDTQYF.

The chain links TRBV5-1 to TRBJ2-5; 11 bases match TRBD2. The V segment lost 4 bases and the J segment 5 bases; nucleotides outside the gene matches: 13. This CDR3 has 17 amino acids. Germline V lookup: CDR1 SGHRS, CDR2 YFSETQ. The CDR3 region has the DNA TGCGCCAGCAGCCTAAGGGGGACTAGCGGCCCGCAGGAGACCCAGTACTTC. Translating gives CASSLRGTSGPQETQYF.